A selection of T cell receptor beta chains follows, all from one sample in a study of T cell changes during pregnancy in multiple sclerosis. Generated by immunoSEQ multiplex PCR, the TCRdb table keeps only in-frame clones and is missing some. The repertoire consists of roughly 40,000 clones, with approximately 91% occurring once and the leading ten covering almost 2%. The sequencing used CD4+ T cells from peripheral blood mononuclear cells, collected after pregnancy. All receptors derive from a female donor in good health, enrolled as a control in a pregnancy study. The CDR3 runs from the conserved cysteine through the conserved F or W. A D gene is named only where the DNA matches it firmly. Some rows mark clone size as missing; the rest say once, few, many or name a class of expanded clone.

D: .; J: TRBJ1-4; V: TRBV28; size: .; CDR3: CASSLDSPPGREKLFF; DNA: TGTGCCAGCAGTTTAGATTCCCCTCCCGGGAGAGAAAAACTGTTTTTT
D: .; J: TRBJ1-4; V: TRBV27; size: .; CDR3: CASRLLATNEKLFF; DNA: TGTGCCAGCAGACTCCTAGCAACTAATGAAAAACTGTTTTTT
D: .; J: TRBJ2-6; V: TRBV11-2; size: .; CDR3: CASSLSGSGANVLTF; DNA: TGTGCCAGCAGCTTATCCGGCTCTGGGGCCAACGTCCTGACTTTC
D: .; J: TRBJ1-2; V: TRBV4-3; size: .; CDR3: CASSQSPVAGTGGYTF; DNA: TGCGCCAGCAGCCAAAGTCCTGTTGCCGGAACGGGGGGCTACACCTTC
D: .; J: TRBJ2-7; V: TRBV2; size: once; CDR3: CASIRTEVSYEQYF; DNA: TGTGCCAGCATTAGGACAGAGGTATCCTACGAGCAGTACTTC
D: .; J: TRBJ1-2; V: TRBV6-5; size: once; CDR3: CASTGGYGYTF; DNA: TGTGCCAGCACCGGGGGCTATGGCTACACCTTC
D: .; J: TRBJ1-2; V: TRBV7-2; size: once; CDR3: CASSKQGVYGYTF; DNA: TGTGCCAGCAGCAAACAGGGCGTCTATGGCTACACCTTC
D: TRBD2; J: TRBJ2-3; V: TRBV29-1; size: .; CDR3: CSVLTSGAPTDTQYF; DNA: TGCAGCGTCCTGACTAGCGGGGCACCTACAGATACGCAGTATTTT
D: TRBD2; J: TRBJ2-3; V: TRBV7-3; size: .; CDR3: CASSRGVSDTQYF; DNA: TGTGCCAGCAGCCGGGGGGTATCAGATACGCAGTATTTT
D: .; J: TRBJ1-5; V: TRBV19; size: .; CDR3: CASSIGRGSSSNQPQHF; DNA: TGTGCCAGTAGTATAGGGCGGGGCAGCTCAAGCAATCAGCCCCAGCATTTT
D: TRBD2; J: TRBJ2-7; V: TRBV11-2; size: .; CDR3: CASSLDPSGSSYEQYF; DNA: TGTGCCAGCAGCTTAGATCCAAGCGGGAGCTCCTACGAGCAGTACTTC
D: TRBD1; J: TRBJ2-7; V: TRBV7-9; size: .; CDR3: CASSLREPGQGLEQYF; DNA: TGTGCCAGCAGCTTAAGAGAGCCGGGACAGGGCCTCGAGCAGTACTTC
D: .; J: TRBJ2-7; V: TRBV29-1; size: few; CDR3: CSVRGSHYEQYF; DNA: TGCAGCGTTCGTGGGAGCCACTACGAGCAGTACTTC
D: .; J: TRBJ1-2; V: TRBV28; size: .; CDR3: CASSTANYGYTF; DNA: TGTGCCAGCAGTACAGCTAACTATGGCTACACCTTC
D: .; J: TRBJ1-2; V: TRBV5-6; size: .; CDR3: CASSLSQFYGYTF; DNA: TGTGCCAGCAGCTTGTCACAGTTCTATGGCTACACCTTC
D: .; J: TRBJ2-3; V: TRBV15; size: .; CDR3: CATSQGDTQYF; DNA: TGTGCCACCTCTCAGGGAGATACGCAGTATTTT
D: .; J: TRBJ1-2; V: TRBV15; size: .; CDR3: CATSRVTVTTNYGYTF; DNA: TGTGCCACCAGCAGAGTAACAGTGACCACCAACTATGGCTACACCTTC
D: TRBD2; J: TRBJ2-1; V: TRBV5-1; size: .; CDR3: CASSRNLAGGYNEQFF; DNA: TGCGCCAGCAGCCGGAACTTAGCGGGGGGCTACAATGAGCAGTTCTTC
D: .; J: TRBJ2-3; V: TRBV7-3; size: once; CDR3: CASSIHRDSAPDTQYF; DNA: TGTGCCAGCAGCATCCACCGGGACTCGGCCCCAGATACGCAGTATTTT
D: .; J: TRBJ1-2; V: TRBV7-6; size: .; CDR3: CASSPSQNYGYTF; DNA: TGTGCCAGCAGCCCCTCCCAGAACTATGGCTACACCTTC
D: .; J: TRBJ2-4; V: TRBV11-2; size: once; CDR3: CASSIPPEGRAKNIQYF; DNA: TGTGCCAGCAGCATCCCCCCGGAGGGGAGAGCCAAAAACATTCAGTACTTC
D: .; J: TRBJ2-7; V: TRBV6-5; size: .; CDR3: CASRQGDEQYF; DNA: TGTGCCAGCAGGCAGGGCGACGAGCAGTACTTC
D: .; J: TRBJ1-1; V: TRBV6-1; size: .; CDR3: CASSERYGVNTEAFF; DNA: TGTGCCAGCAGTGAGAGGTACGGTGTGAACACTGAAGCTTTCTTT
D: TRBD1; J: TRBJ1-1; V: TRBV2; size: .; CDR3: CASTPDRSNTEAFF; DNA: TGTGCCAGCACCCCGGACAGGAGTAACACTGAAGCTTTCTTT
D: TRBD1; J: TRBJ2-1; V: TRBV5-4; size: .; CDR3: CASSLLTGSSYNEQFF; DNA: TGTGCCAGCAGCCTTTTGACAGGGAGCTCCTACAATGAGCAGTTCTTC
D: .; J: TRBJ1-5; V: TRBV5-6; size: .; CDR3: CASSLAGGAQPQHF; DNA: TGTGCCAGCAGCTTGGCGGGGGGCGCCCAGCCCCAGCATTTT
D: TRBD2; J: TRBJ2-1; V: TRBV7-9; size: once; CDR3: CASRPSGGPFF; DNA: TGTGCCAGCAGGCCCAGCGGGGGCCCCTTCTTC
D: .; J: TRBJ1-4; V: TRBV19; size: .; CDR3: CASRSANEKLFF; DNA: TGTGCCAGTAGGTCGGCTAATGAAAAACTGTTTTTT
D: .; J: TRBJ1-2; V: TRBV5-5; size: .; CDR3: CASSLAGREGYTF; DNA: TGTGCCAGCAGCTTGGCCGGTCGGGAGGGCTACACCTTC
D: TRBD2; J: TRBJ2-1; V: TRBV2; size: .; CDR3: CASSELAGGGEQFF; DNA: TGTGCCAGCAGTGAACTAGCGGGGGGTGGTGAGCAGTTCTTC
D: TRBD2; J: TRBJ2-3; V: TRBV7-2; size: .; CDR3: CASSLGLAGGQDTQYF; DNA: TGTGCCAGCAGCTTGGGGCTAGCGGGGGGGCAGGATACGCAGTATTTT
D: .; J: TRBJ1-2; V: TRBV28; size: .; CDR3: CASSTIAPDSSNYGYTF; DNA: TGTGCCAGCAGTACTATTGCCCCCGACAGCTCTAACTATGGCTACACCTTC